This T cell receptor beta chain appears in the sequencing data of a study of blood T cell repertoires in COVID-19. Study details: The cDNA or gDNA used as material had been derived from T cells, B-cell-depleted T cells, or PBMCs.

The count of this clone is one. V lost 6 bases, J lost 6 bases, and 8 bases stayed unmatched. This CDR3 has 14 residues. The germline V gene has CDR1 MNHEY and CDR2 SVGAGI. Original processing methods: Estimated nucleated cell counts came from reference gene primer amplification. Measured with immunoSEQ multiplex PCR; TCRdb has only the in-frame clones, and not every one. V, J and clone size are taken as reported in that table, and D and trimming were inferred from the DNA itself. This sample has roughly 320,000 clones, with just under 90% found just once. Sequencing was done on a sample of peripheral blood. The rearrangement links TRBV6-5 to TRBJ1-1; TRBD1 matches at 9 bases. The origin of this receptor is a woman aged 30 to 39 with COVID-19, enrolled during active disease. Here the CDR3 DNA reads TGTGCCAGCAGCCGGTTGACAGGGGGTGCTGAAGCTTTCTTT. As protein: CASSRLTGGAEAFF.